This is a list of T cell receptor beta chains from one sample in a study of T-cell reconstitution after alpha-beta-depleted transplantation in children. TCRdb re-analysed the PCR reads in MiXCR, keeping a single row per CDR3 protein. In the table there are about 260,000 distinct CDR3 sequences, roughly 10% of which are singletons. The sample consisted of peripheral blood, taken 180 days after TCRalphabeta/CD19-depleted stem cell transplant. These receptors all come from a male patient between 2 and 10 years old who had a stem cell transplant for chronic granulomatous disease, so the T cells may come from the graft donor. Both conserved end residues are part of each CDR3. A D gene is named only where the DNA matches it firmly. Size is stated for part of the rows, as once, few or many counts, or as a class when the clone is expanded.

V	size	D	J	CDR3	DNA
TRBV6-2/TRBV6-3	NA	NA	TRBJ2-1	CASSYSLLDRNNEQFF	TGTGCCAGCAGTTACTCCTTACTCGACAGGAACAATGAGCAGTTCTTC
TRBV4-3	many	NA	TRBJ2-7	CASSQGWGSYEQYF	TGCGCCAGCAGCCAAGGGTGGGGGTCCTACGAGCAGTACTTC
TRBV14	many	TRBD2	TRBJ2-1	CASSQDPQREGWFPYNEQFF	TGTGCCAGCAGCCAAGATCCCCAGCGGGAGGGGTGGTTCCCCTACAATGAGCAGTTCTTC
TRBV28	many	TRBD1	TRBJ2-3	CASSLFPGQGDTQYF	TGTGCCAGCAGTTTATTCCCGGGACAGGGGGATACGCAGTATTTT
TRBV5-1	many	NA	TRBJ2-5	CASSFGQQETQYF	TGTGCCAGCAGCTTCGGGCAGCAAGAGACCCAGTACTTC
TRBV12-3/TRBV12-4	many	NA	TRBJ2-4	CASRPKQLAKNIQYF	TGTGCCAGCAGACCCAAACAGCTAGCCAAAAACATTCAGTACTTC
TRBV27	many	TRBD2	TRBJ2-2	CASSPGLAAGELFF	TGTGCCAGCAGTCCGGGACTAGCAGCCGGGGAGCTGTTTTTT
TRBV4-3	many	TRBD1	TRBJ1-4	CASSQELGTGVEKLFF	TGCGCCAGCAGCCAAGAGTTAGGGACAGGGGTCGAAAAACTGTTTTTT
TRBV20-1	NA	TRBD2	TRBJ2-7	CSARVTSGKIIEGEQYF	TGCAGTGCTAGAGTGACTAGCGGGAAGATTATTGAAGGCGAGCAGTACTTC
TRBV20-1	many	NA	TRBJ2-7	CSARFVSSYEQYF	TGCAGTGCTAGGTTCGTTAGCTCCTACGAGCAGTACTTC
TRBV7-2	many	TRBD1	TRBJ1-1	CASSLVWTGLFEAFF	TGTGCCAGCAGCTTAGTCTGGACAGGACTATTTGAAGCTTTCTTT
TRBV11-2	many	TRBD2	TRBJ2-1	CASSLGAGGSSYNEQFF	TGTGCCAGCAGCTTAGGAGCGGGAGGGAGCTCCTACAATGAGCAGTTCTTC
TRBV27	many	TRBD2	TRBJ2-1	CASTLAGRYDEQFF	TGTGCCAGCACACTAGCGGGAAGGTACGATGAGCAGTTCTTC
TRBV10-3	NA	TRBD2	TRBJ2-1	CAISRIAGDGNEQFF	TGTGCCATCAGTCGGATAGCGGGAGATGGCAATGAGCAGTTCTTC
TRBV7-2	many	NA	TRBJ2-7	CASSLEFSSSYEQYF	TGTGCCAGCAGCTTAGAGTTCAGTAGCTCCTACGAGCAGTACTTC
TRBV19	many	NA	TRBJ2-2	CASREVVGELFF	TGTGCCAGTAGGGAGGTTGTCGGGGAGCTGTTTTTT
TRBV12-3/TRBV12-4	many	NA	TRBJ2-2	CASSLVGSGELFF	TGTGCCAGCAGCCTGGTGGGATCCGGGGAGCTGTTTTTT
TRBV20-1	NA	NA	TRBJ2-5	CSARARGAVQETQYF	TGCAGTGCTCGGGCTCGGGGGGCCGTGCAAGAGACCCAGTACTTC
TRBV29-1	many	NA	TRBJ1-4	CSARPGGATNEKLFF	TGCAGCGCCCGTCCGGGGGGTGCAACTAATGAAAAACTGTTTTTT
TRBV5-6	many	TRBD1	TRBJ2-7	CASSSRQGPPYEQYF	TGTGCCAGCAGCTCCAGACAGGGACCTCCCTACGAGCAGTACTTC
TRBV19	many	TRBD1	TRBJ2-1	CASSNRDRGKYEQFF	TGTGCCAGTAGTAACCGGGACAGGGGTAAATATGAGCAGTTCTTC
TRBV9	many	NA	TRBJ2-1	CASSVAFMTREGHEQFF	TGTGCCAGCAGCGTAGCTTTCATGACTAGAGAAGGGCATGAGCAGTTCTTC
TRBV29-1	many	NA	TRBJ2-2	CSVDQGNTGELFF	TGCAGCGTTGATCAGGGCAACACCGGGGAGCTGTTTTTT
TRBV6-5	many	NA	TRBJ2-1	CASSYSRRGSYNEQFF	TGTGCCAGCAGTTACTCGAGGCGGGGCTCCTACAATGAGCAGTTCTTC
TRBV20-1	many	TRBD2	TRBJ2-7	CSARDQDGGGLLYEQYF	TGCAGTGCTAGAGATCAGGATGGGGGGGGTCTTTTGTACGAGCAGTACTTC
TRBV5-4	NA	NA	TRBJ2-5	CASSLWVQETQYF	TGTGCCAGCAGCTTGTGGGTTCAGGAGACCCAGTACTTC
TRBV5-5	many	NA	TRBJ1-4	CASSLGHPSDQLFF	TGTGCCAGCAGCTTAGGACACCCCTCGGATCAACTGTTTTTT
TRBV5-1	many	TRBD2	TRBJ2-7	CASSLAGTSVYEQYF	TGCGCCAGCAGCTTGGCCGGGACTAGCGTCTACGAGCAGTACTTC
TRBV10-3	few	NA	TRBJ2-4	CAISESQDILAKNIQYF	TGTGCCATCAGTGAGTCACAGGATATACTAGCCAAAAACATTCAGTACTTC
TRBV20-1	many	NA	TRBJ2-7	CSARDSIGGLTGEQYF	TGCAGTGCTAGAGATTCAATCGGGGGCCTCACCGGCGAGCAGTACTTC
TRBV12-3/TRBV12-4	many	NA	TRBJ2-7	CASSLTVRASYEQYF	TGTGCCAGCAGTTTAACTGTCAGGGCTTCCTACGAGCAGTACTTC
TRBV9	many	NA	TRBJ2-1	CASSPPRTTKAYNEQFF	TGTGCCAGCAGCCCCCCTCGGACAACGAAGGCCTACAATGAGCAGTTCTTC
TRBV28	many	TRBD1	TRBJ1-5	CASSLGQGRNQPQHF	TGTGCCAGCAGTTTAGGACAGGGCCGCAATCAGCCCCAGCATTTT
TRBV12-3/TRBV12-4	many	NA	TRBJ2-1	CASSYGSTNEQFF	TGTGCCAGCAGTTACGGGTCCACCAATGAGCAGTTCTTC
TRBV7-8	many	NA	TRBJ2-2	CASRAGSANTGELFF	TGTGCCAGCAGGGCAGGGTCGGCGAACACCGGGGAGCTGTTTTTT
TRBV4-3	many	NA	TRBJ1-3	CASSQDVYSISGNTIYF	TGCGCCAGCAGCCAAGATGTCTACTCCATCTCTGGAAACACCATATATTTT
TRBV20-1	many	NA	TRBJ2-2	CSAGSANTGELFF	TGCAGTGCGGGTTCAGCGAACACCGGGGAGCTGTTTTTT
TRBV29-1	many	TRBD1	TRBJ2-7	CSGGQGPPFEQYF	TGCAGCGGTGGACAGGGCCCCCCTTTCGAGCAGTACTTC
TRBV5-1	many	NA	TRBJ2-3	CASSFGHPSTDTQYF	TGCGCCAGCAGCTTTGGACACCCTAGCACAGATACGCAGTATTTT
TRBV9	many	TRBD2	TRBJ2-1	CASSVGSGDWEQFF	TGTGCCAGCAGCGTAGGTAGCGGGGATTGGGAGCAGTTCTTC
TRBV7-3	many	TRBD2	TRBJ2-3	CASSLRTSGGGNTQYF	TGTGCCAGCAGCTTAAGGACTAGCGGGGGAGGTAATACGCAGTATTTT
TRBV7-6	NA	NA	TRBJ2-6	CASSPPTSGANVLTF	TGTGCCAGCAGCCCCCCCACCTCTGGGGCCAACGTCCTGACTTTC
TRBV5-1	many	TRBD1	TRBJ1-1	CASRTGGGTEAFF	TGCGCCAGCAGGACAGGGGGGGGCACTGAAGCTTTCTTT
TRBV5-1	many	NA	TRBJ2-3	CASSPGSSDTQYF	TGCGCCAGCAGCCCCGGGAGTTCAGATACGCAGTATTTT
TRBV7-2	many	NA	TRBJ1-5	CASSPGTWDGEPQHF	TGTGCCAGCAGCCCCGGGACCTGGGACGGGGAGCCCCAGCATTTT